This T cell receptor (beta chain) was obtained from a study of blood T cell repertoires in COVID-19. Study as a whole: The study drew acute and convalescent COVID-19 samples from the United States, Italy and Spain. T cells, B-cell-depleted T cells, or PBMCs supplied cDNA or gDNA.

This clone has a handful of counts. V shed 2 bases, J shed 5 bases, and the junction held 8 bases outside the gene matches. CDR1 MNHEY and CDR2 SVGAGI come from the germline V gene. The CDR3 runs to 15 residues. As originally analysed: Quantification of nucleated cells was approximated via reference gene primer amplification. The table came from immunoSEQ multiplex PCR; TCRdb's copy has only in-frame clones and leaves some out. The V and J calls and clone size were taken over from that table, and D and trimming were inferred from the DNA. This table has 70,000 to 80,000 clones, approximately 85% appearing once.

Material: peripheral blood. The TCR was taken from an elderly woman with active or convalescent COVID-19. The rearrangement links TRBV6-5 to TRBJ2-7, with 8 positions matching TRBD1. The CDR3 coding sequence is TGTGCCAGCAGTTACATGGACAGGGTGAGGCACGAGCAGTACTTC. It specifies CASSYMDRVRHEQYF.